This T cell receptor (beta chain) came from a study of T-cell reconstitution after alpha-beta-depleted transplantation in children. Preparing the TCRbeta library involved the use of unique molecular identifiers. TCRdb reanalysed the PCR reads using MiXCR and keeps one entry per CDR3 protein. The sample carries over 400,000 distinct CDR3 sequences, about 12% recorded once. The V gene lost 1 base and the J gene lost 8 bases, with 20 bases spanning the gap. Looked up from germline, CDR1 is MGHDK and CDR2 is SYGVNS. The CDR3 is 16 residues long. This clonotype was seen at least ten times. The clonotype originates from a human donor who donated a stem cell graft to a child with combined immunodeficiency. This specimen was PBMCs from the stem cell graft donor, taken from the stem cell graft. The rearrangement links TRBV25-1 to TRBJ1-2; possibly TRBD1 for D (5 bases). CDR3 protein: CASSEFSMKGIRGYTF. The CDR3 nucleotides read TGTGCCAGCAGTGAATTTTCGATGAAGGGGATTCGAGGCTACACCTTC.